This T cell receptor (beta chain) is from a study of blood T cell repertoires in COVID-19. Study-wide background: Specimens from acute and convalescent COVID-19 originated in the United States, Italy and Spain. The analysed material was cDNA or gDNA that came from T cells, B-cell-depleted T cells, or PBMCs.

As originally analysed: Nucleated cell number was recorded as an estimate derived from reference gene primer amplification. Libraries were prepared by immunoSEQ multiplex PCR; TCRdb keeps only in-frame clonotypes and omits some of them. V and J calls and clone size are copied from that table; D and trimming were computed from the DNA. The repertoire holds more than 95,000 clones, around 85% seen once, with 2.5% to 3.5% in the top ten. Trimming shortened V by 3 bases and J by 2 bases, and 10 bases separated the two germline ends. This CDR3 is built from 14 residues. From germline, CDR1 is MGHDK and CDR2 SYGVNS.

The specimen was peripheral blood. This receptor was taken from a woman of 80 years or more with COVID-19, enrolled during active disease. The V call is TRBV25-1, the J call TRBJ1-2; D call uncertain. Written as DNA, the CDR3 is TGTGCCAGCAGTGATCGTGGCAGGAACTATGGCTACACCTTC. This translates into CASSDRGRNYGYTF.